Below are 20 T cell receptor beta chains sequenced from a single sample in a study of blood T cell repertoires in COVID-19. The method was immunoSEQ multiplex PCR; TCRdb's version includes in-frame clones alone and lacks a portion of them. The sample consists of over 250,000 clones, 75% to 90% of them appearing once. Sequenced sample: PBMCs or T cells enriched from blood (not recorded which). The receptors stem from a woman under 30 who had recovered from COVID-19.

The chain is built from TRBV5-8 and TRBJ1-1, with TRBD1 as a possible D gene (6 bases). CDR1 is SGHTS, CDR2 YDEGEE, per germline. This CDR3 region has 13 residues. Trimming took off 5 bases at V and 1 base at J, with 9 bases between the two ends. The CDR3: CASREGGNTEAFF. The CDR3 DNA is TGTGCCAGCAGGGAAGGGGGGAACACTGAAGCTTTCTTT. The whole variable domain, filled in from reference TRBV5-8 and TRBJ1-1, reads EAGVTQSPTHLIKTRGQQATLRCSPISGHTSVYWYQQALGLGLQFLLWYDEGEERNRGNFPPRFSGRQFPNYSSELNVNALELEDSALYLCASREGGNTEAFFGQGTRLTVV.

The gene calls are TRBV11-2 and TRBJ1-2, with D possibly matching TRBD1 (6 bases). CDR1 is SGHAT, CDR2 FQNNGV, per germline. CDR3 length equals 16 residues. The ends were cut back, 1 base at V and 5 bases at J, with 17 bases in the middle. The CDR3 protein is CASSLVGGAPWYGYTF. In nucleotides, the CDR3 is TGTGCCAGCAGCTTAGTCGGGGGGGCCCCCTGGTATGGCTACACCTTC.

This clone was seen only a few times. CDR3 amino acids: CASSPTRSNQPQHF. Here the CDR3 DNA reads TGTGCCAGCTCACCGACAAGGAGCAATCAGCCCCAGCATTTT. The gene calls are TRBV18 and TRBJ1-5; D not certain. V lost 3 bases and J lost 1, with 7 bases in between. The CDR3 has 14 amino acids. In germline, CDR1 is KGHSH, CDR2 LQKENI.

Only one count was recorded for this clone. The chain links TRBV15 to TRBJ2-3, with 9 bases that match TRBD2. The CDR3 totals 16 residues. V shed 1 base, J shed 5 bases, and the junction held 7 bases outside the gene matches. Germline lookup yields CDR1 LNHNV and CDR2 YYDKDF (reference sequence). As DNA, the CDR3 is TGTGCCACCAGCAGAGCGCTAGCGGGGAGAATAGATACGCAGTATTTT. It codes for CATSRALAGRIDTQYF.

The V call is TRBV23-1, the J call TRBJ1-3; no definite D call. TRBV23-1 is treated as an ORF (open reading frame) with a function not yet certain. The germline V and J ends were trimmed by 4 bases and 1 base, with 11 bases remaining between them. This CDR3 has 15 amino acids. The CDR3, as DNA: TGCGCCAGCAGTCCCCCCCGCGCTTCTGGAAACACCATATATTTT. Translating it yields CASSPPRASGNTIYF.

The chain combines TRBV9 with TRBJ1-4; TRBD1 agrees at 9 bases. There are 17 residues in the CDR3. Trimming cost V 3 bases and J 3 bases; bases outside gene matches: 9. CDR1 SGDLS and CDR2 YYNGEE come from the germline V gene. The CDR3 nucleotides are TGTGCCAGCAGCGCCCAAGGGACAGGGAGGTCTAATGAAAAACTGTTTTTT. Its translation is CASSAQGTGRSNEKLFF.

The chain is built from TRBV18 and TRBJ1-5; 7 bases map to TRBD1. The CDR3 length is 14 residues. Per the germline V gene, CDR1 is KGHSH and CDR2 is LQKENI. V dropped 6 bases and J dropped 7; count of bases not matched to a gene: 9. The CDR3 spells CASSPDREAQPQHF. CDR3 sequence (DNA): TGTGCCAGCTCTCCCGACAGGGAAGCCCAGCCCCAGCATTTT.

The CDR3, as DNA: TGCGCCAGCAGCACGAGCGGGGGGCCGTTAGAGACCCAGTACTTC. Translated: CASSTSGGPLETQYF. V usage is TRBV5-1 and J usage is TRBJ2-5; 9 positions agree with TRBD2. The V and J ends lost 4 bases and 4 bases, in that order; junction bases with no gene match: 8. Germline V CDR1 and CDR2: SGHRS, YFSETQ. CDR3 length equals 15 residues.

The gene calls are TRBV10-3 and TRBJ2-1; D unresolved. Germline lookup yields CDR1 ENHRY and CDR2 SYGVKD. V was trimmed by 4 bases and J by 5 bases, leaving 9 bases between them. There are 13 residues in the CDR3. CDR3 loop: CAISVSRNNEQFF. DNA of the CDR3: TGTGCCATCAGTGTATCTAGAAACAATGAGCAGTTCTTC.

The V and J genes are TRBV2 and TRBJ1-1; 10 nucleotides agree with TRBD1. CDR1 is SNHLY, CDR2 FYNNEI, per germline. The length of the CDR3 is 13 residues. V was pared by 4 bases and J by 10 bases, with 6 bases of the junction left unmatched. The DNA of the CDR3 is TGTGCCAGCAGTGTGGACAGGGGGGATGGAGCTTTCTTT. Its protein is CASSVDRGDGAFF.

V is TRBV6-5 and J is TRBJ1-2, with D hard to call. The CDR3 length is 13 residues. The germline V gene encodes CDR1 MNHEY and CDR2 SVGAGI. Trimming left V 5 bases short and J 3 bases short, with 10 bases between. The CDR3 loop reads CASSQKPYYGYTF. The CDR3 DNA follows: TGTGCCAGCAGTCAAAAGCCGTACTATGGCTACACCTTC.

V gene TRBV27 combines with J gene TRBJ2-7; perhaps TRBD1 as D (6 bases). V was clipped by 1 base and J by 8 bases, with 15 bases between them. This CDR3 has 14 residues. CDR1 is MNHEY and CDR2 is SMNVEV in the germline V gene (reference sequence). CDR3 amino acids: CASSLLQGALKQYF. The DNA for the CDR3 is TGTGCCAGCAGTTTATTACAGGGAGCCCTCAAGCAGTACTTC.

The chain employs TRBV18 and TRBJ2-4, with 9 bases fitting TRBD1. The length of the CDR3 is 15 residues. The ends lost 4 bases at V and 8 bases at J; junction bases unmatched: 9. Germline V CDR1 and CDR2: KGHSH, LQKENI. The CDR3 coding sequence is TGTGCCAGCTCACGACCGGGACAGGGTACTTACATTCAGTACTTC. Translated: CASSRPGQGTYIQYF.

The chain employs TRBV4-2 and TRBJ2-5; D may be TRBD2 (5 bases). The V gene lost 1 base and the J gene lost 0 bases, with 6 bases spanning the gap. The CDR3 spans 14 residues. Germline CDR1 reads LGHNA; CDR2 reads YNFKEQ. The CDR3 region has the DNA TGTGCCAGCAGCCAAGGGGGAGACCAAGAGACCCAGTACTTC. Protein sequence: CASSQGGDQETQYF.

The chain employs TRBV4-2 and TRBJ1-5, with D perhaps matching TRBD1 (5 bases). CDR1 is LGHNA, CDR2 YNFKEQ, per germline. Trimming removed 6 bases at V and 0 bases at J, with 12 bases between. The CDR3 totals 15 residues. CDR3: CASSGPGGSNQPQHF. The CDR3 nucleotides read TGTGCCAGCAGTGGGCCGGGGGGTAGCAATCAGCCCCAGCATTTT.

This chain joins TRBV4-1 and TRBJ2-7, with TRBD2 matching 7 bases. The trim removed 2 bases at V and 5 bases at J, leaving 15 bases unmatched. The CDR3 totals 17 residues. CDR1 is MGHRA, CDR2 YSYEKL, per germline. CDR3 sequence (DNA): TGCGCCAGCAGCCAACTCCCTCGAGGGGCGGGGGAGGACGAGCAGTACTTC. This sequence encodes CASSQLPRGAGEDEQYF.

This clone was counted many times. Here the CDR3 DNA reads TGTGCCAGCAGTGAAGCCCCCCTAGTTAGGCAGTATTTT. Translated, it gives CASSEAPLVRQYF. The J gene is TRBJ2-3, the V gene TRBV2; D remains unclear. The CDR3 is 13 residues long. Trimming stripped 0 bases from V and 11 bases from J, with 12 bases between. CDR1 SNHLY and CDR2 FYNNEI come from the germline V gene.

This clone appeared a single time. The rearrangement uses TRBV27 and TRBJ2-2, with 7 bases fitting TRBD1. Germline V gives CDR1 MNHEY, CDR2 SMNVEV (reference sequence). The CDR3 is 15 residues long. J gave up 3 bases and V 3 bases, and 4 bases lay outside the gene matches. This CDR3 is CASSFWGQYTGELFF. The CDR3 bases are TGTGCCAGCAGTTTTTGGGGACAGTACACCGGGGAGCTGTTTTTT.

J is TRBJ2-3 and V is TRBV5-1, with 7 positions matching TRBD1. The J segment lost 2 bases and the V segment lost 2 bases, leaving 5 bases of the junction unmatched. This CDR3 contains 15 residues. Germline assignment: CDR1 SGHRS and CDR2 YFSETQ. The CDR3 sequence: CASSLGTVNTDTQYF. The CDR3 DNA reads TGCGCCAGCAGCTTAGGGACAGTTAACACAGATACGCAGTATTTT.

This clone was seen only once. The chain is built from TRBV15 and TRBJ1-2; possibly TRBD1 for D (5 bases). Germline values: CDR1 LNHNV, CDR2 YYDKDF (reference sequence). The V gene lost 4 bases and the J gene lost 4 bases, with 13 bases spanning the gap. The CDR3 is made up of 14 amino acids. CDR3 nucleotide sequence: TGTGCCACCAGCATGGGGCAGGGTTTCTATGGCTACACCTTC. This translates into CATSMGQGFYGYTF.